This entry lists 29 T cell receptor beta chains sequenced from one sample in a study of blood T cell repertoires in COVID-19. Profiled with immunoSEQ multiplex PCR; TCRdb holds only in-frame clones, not every one. The profile shows about 19,000 clones, 75% to 90% of them singletons. Sequencing used peripheral blood. The origin of the receptors is a human donor in a cohort sampled during active COVID-19.

The chain is built from TRBV19 and TRBJ2-1, with TRBD2 matching 12 bases. There are 16 residues in the CDR3. V shed 7 bases and J 6 bases; nucleotides not matched to a gene: 10. Germline-derived CDR1 and CDR2 are LNHDA and SQIVND (reference sequence). As DNA, the CDR3 is TGTGCCAGTACCCTCGCGACTAGCGGGAGTGCCAATGAGCAGTTCTTC. Protein sequence: CASTLATSGSANEQFF.

J is TRBJ2-1 and V is TRBV6-2 or TRBV6-3, with a tentative D call TRBD2 (6 bases). Germline V gene data show CDR1 as MNHEY and CDR2 as SVGEGT. The CDR3 extends over 15 amino acids. The ends were cut back, 5 bases at V and 8 bases at J, with 19 bases in the middle. CDR3 protein: CASSAGPRPLHEQFF. In DNA form, the CDR3 reads TGTGCCAGCAGTGCGGGGCCTCGCCCCCTTCATGAGCAGTTCTTC.

The chain carries TRBV15 and TRBJ2-5; maybe TRBD2 (5 bases). This CDR3 has 14 amino acids. Germline CDR1 LNHNV, CDR2 YYDKDF (reference sequence). V shed 3 bases and J shed 2 bases, with 10 bases lying between them. The CDR3 DNA sequence: TGTGCCACCAGCAGGGGCGGGCGGCAAGAGACCCAGTACTTC. Protein: CATSRGGRQETQYF.

This sequence joins TRBV2 and TRBJ2-5; 8 nucleotides agree with TRBD2. The CDR3 is 12 residues long. CDR1 and CDR2 from the germline V gene are SNHLY and FYNNEI. V shed 8 bases, J shed 5 bases, and the junction held 4 bases outside the gene matches. The CDR3 DNA reads TGTGCCAGCTGCGGGAGGATGGAGACCCAGTACTTC. Translation: CASCGRMETQYF.

V gene TRBV19 combines with J gene TRBJ1-4; maybe TRBD1 (5 bases). The J call may not be correct, given that the DNA end is closer to TRBJ2-2. This CDR3 spans 12 amino acids. Germline V gene lookup returns CDR1 LNHDA and CDR2 SQIVND (reference sequence). The CDR3 nucleotides are TGTGCCAGTAGTGTTCGACAGGGGGAGCTGTTTTTT. Protein product: CASSVRQGELFF.

The rearrangement joins TRBV12-3 or TRBV12-4 to TRBJ1-4; D is undetermined. Trimming removed 8 bases at V and 5 bases at J, with 12 bases between. This CDR3 spans 13 amino acids. CDR3 protein: CASGAAVNEKLFF. CDR3 nucleotide sequence: TGTGCCAGCGGAGCGGCAGTCAATGAAAAACTGTTTTTT.

The chain recombines TRBV7-2 with TRBJ1-2; no clear D. The CDR3 is 16 amino acids. Trimming cost V 5 bases and J 6 bases, with 22 bases left between them. Germline CDR1 is SGHTA and CDR2 is FQGNSA. DNA for the CDR3: TGTGCCAGCAGCCCGCGGTGGAGCCTGACCATCCATGGCTACACCTTC. It codes for CASSPRWSLTIHGYTF.

This clone was found once. The V call is TRBV2, the J call TRBJ1-5; D unresolved. CDR3 length equals 13 residues. Germline CDR1 SNHLY, CDR2 FYNNEI. V lost 8 bases, J lost 4 bases, and 12 bases lay in between. CDR3 sequence: CASGRGTNQPQHF. CDR3 in DNA: TGTGCCAGCGGGCGGGGAACTAATCAGCCCCAGCATTTT.

The rearrangement joins TRBV3-1 (or the pseudogene TRBV3-2) to TRBJ2-2; 10 bases are shared with TRBD1. Germline V lookup: CDR1 LGHDT, CDR2 YNNKEL (reference sequence). There are 15 residues in the CDR3. Trimming took 4 bases from V and 6 from J; bases not matched to a gene: 5. The CDR3 DNA reads TGTGCCAGCAGCCCCAGGACAGGGGGGTCCGGGGAGCTGTTTTTT. It codes for CASSPRTGGSGELFF.

In its sample, this clone was seen once. The chain joins TRBV11-2 to TRBJ2-1; 9 bases map to TRBD2. This CDR3 has 16 amino acids. V trimming: 2 bases; J trimming: 5 bases; junction bases outside the gene matches: 7. Germline V CDR1 and CDR2: SGHAT, FQNNGV. The DNA for the CDR3 is TGTGCCAGCAGCTTACGAGCGGGAGGCGGAAACAATGAGCAGTTCTTC. It yields the protein CASSLRAGGGNNEQFF.

CDR3 loop: CASSSRRGGAEAFF. The CDR3 bases are TGTGCCAGCAGCTCGAGGCGGGGAGGCGCTGAAGCTTTCTTT. The chain joins TRBV5-8 to TRBJ1-1, with no clear D. Germline V lookup: CDR1 SGHTS, CDR2 YDEGEE. CDR3 length: 14 amino acids. The germline V and J ends were trimmed by 3 bases and 6 bases, with 15 bases remaining between them.

The chain couples TRBV28 to TRBJ2-6; D gene ambiguous. This CDR3 has 15 amino acids. Per germline, CDR1 MDHEN and CDR2 SYDVKM. Trimming stripped 5 bases from V and 1 base from J, with 9 bases between. CDR3 in DNA: TGTGCCAGCAGTGTCGACTGGTCTGGGGCCAACGTCCTGACTTTC. It specifies CASSVDWSGANVLTF.

This clone appeared once. This chain joins TRBV19 and TRBJ1-1; no reliable D call. The ends were cut back, 5 bases at V and 1 base at J, with 14 bases in the middle. The CDR3 is made up of 15 amino acids. Germline V gives CDR1 LNHDA, CDR2 SQIVND (reference sequence). CDR3 region: CASSPAMAANTEAFF. In nucleotides, the CDR3 is TGTGCCAGTAGTCCTGCAATGGCGGCGAACACTGAAGCTTTCTTT.

The J gene is TRBJ2-5, the V gene TRBV5-1; TRBD1 matches at 9 bases. This CDR3 region has 14 residues. The trim removed 3 bases at V and 4 bases at J, leaving 4 bases unmatched. The germline CDR1 and CDR2 sequences are SGHRS and YFSETQ. In DNA, the CDR3 is TGCGCCAGCAGCTCAGGGACAGGGCTAGAGACCCAGTACTTC. Translated: CASSSGTGLETQYF.

This sequence joins TRBV21-1 and TRBJ2-7; TRBD2 was called by the table and not checked on the DNA. TRBV21-1 is classified as a pseudogene. The CDR3 is 15 residues long. The chain's CDR3 is CASTCRSVEDYEQYF. The CDR3 DNA follows: TGTGCCAGCACCTGCAGAAGTGTGGAGGACTACGAGCAGTACTTC.

J is TRBJ2-7 and V is TRBV2, with unresolved D. The CDR3 is 12 residues long. V gave up 6 bases and J gave up 1 base, with 7 bases separating them. Germline CDR1 reads SNHLY; CDR2 reads FYNNEI. The CDR3 here is CASRAGSYEQYF. In DNA form, the CDR3 reads TGTGCCAGCAGGGCCGGGTCCTACGAGCAGTACTTC.

The chain recombines TRBV7-9 with TRBJ1-1, with 9 bases identical to TRBD1. With 2 bases clipped from V and 2 bases from J, the junction kept 9 bases outside the gene matches. Germline CDR1 is SEHNR and CDR2 is FQNEAQ (reference sequence). There are 17 residues in the CDR3. CDR3 sequence reads: CASSLLRDRVANTEAFF. The DNA for the CDR3 is TGTGCCAGCAGCTTACTCCGGGACAGGGTGGCTAACACTGAAGCTTTCTTT.

The CDR3 here is CAIRPRGRASISSTDTQYF. Here the CDR3 DNA reads TGTGCCATCAGACCCAGGGGGAGAGCAAGTATTTCTAGCACAGATACGCAGTATTTT. The V and J genes are TRBV10-3 and TRBJ2-3; 7 nucleotides line up with TRBD1. Germline CDR1 and CDR2: ENHRY and SYGVKD. The V and J ends lost 6 bases and 0 bases, in that order; junction bases with no gene match: 18. The CDR3 runs 19 residues.

The chain recombines TRBV2 with TRBJ2-7; 11 bases match TRBD1. The CDR3 covers 14 residues. Looked up from germline, CDR1 is SNHLY and CDR2 is FYNNEI. V lost 6 bases, J lost 6 bases, and 7 bases stayed unmatched. CDR3 sequence reads: CASSAPGTGGEQYF. The CDR3 nucleotides read TGTGCCAGCAGCGCCCCCGGGACAGGGGGCGAGCAGTACTTC. The full variable domain, completed using reference TRBV2 and TRBJ2-7, is EPEVTQTPSHQVTQMGQEVILRCVPISNHLYFYWYRQILGQKVEFLVSFYNNEISEKSEIFDDQFSVERPDGSNFTLKIRSTKLEDSAMYFCASSAPGTGGEQYFGPGTRLTVT.

This clone was counted once. The chain is built from TRBV4-1 and TRBJ1-1; a possible D gene is TRBD1 (5 bases). Germline V gene lookup returns CDR1 MGHRA and CDR2 YSYEKL. Trimming shortened V by 3 bases and J by 4 bases, and 12 bases separated the two germline ends. The CDR3 loop spans 14 amino acids. In nucleotides, the CDR3 is TGCGCCAGCAGCCAGTCAGGGTTTGGCACTGAAGCTTTCTTT. Protein sequence: CASSQSGFGTEAFF.

This chain links TRBV21-1 with TRBJ1-2. TRBV21-1 is tagged as a pseudogene. The CDR3 contains 13 residues. The CDR3 DNA is TGTGCCAGCAGCAAAGCGCGGGGGACCGGCTACACCTTC. Amino acids: CASSKARGTGYTF.

J is TRBJ2-5 and V is TRBV18; 7 bases are shared with TRBD1. Germline V lookup: CDR1 KGHSH, CDR2 LQKENI. With V trimmed by 8 bases and J by 2 bases, 5 bases remained unmatched. The CDR3 runs 13 residues. The CDR3 DNA reads as TGTGCCAGCCACAGGGGAGAGCAAGAGACCCAGTACTTC. This gives the protein CASHRGEQETQYF.

V usage is TRBV2 and J usage is TRBJ1-2, with D hard to call. V was pared by 6 bases and J by 4 bases, with 12 bases between. Germline assignment: CDR1 SNHLY and CDR2 FYNNEI. This CDR3 region has 13 residues. The CDR3 loop reads CASSPEVGYGYTF. The CDR3 DNA sequence: TGTGCCAGCAGCCCCGAGGTTGGCTATGGCTACACCTTC.

This chain joins TRBV3-1 (or the pseudogene TRBV3-2) and TRBJ2-5; D is possibly TRBD1 (6 bases). Germline V gene lookup returns CDR1 LGHDT and CDR2 YNNKEL (reference sequence). This CDR3 is 15 amino acids long. Deletions cut 1 base from V and 7 bases from J, with 16 bases between. CDR3: CASSQVKGVKGTQYF. In nucleotides, the CDR3 is TGTGCCAGCAGCCAAGTGAAGGGGGTCAAGGGGACCCAGTACTTC.

The chain links TRBV27 to TRBJ2-1, with 9 bases aligning to TRBD2. There are 19 residues in the CDR3. V lost 6 bases, J lost 6 bases, and 21 bases stayed unmatched. The germline gives CDR1 MNHEY, CDR2 SMNVEV (reference sequence). In DNA, the CDR3 is TGTGCCAGCAGCCCATTTCAGCGGGAGGCTTCTATATGGCCCAATGAGCAGTTCTTC. Translated: CASSPFQREASIWPNEQFF.

The rearrangement uses TRBV5-1 and TRBJ2-1, with TRBD2 matching over 10 bases. The CDR3 contains 16 residues. After removal of 4 bases from V and 7 bases from J, the junction contained 11 bases not matched to a gene. Germline lookup yields CDR1 SGHRS and CDR2 YFSETQ. CDR3 sequence reads: CASSQRAGGGSNEQFF. DNA of the CDR3: TGCGCCAGCAGCCAGAGAGCGGGAGGGGGGTCGAATGAGCAGTTCTTC.

The V and J genes are TRBV6-2 or TRBV6-3 and TRBJ2-3; TRBD2 matches 8 bases. Losses at the gene ends were 6 bases for V and 4 bases for J; bases not matched to a gene: 12. In germline, CDR1 is MNHEY, CDR2 SVGEGT. The CDR3 runs to 16 residues. CDR3 amino acids: CASSPSGGWGPDTQYF. In DNA, the CDR3 is TGTGCCAGCAGCCCTTCGGGAGGGTGGGGGCCAGATACGCAGTATTTT.

The V and J genes are TRBV6-5 and TRBJ2-7; maybe TRBD1 (5 bases). The length of the CDR3 is 14 residues. V lost 0 bases to trimming and J lost 2 bases, with 8 bases between them. Germline V gives CDR1 MNHEY, CDR2 SVGAGI. The CDR3 DNA is TGTGCCAGCAGTTACTCGGGCAGGGCCTACGAGCAGTACTTC. Amino acids: CASSYSGRAYEQYF.

This chain uses TRBV19 with TRBJ1-1; possible D gene TRBD1, 5 bases. V shed 9 bases and J shed 3 bases, with 14 bases lying between them. Germline CDR1 reads LNHDA; CDR2 reads SQIVND (reference sequence). The CDR3 spans 13 residues. The CDR3 is CASSQGIDTEAFF. The CDR3 bases are TGTGCCAGCTCTCAGGGAATCGACACTGAAGCTTTCTTT.